The 9 T cell receptor beta chains listed next were all sequenced from one sample in a study of human T cells and chemical hapten exposure. MiXCR, run by TCRdb on the RACE reads, gives a single entry per CDR3 protein. The repertoire consists of about 40,000 distinct CDR3 sequences, with 3% to 3.5% occurring once and the leading ten covering under 8.5%. Time point: patch test 2, 6 weeks after DPC sensitization. The treatment here: therapeutic diphenylcyclopropenone sensitization with weekly scalp DPC. The sample in question was whole blood, obtained in connection with sensitization to the hapten diphenylcyclopropenone (DPC). These receptors were obtained from a man aged 40-49 years with alopecia areata. Some clones in this sample may be carry-over from other donors' samples.

This clonotype was seen at least ten times. The V gene is TRBV12-3 or TRBV12-4, the J gene TRBJ2-6; 7 positions match TRBD1. The CDR3 sequence is 15 residues long. Trimming cost V 7 bases and J 3 bases; bases outside gene matches: 6. CDR3 in amino acids: CASTRQGSGANVLTF. The CDR3, as DNA: TGTGCCAGCACCCGACAGGGAAGTGGGGCCAACGTCCTGACTTTC.

This clonotype was observed many times. V gene TRBV20-1 combines with J gene TRBJ2-5, with D possibly called TRBD1 or TRBD2 (5 bases each). V lost 3 bases to trimming and J lost 4 bases, with 9 bases between them. The germline V gene encodes CDR1 DFQATT and CDR2 SNEGSKA (reference sequence). The CDR3 is 12 residues long. In nucleotides, the CDR3 is TGCAGTGCTAGGGAGAGGGGAGAGACCCAGTACTTC. This sequence encodes CSARERGETQYF.

The V and J genes are TRBV28 and TRBJ1-1; perhaps TRBD1 as D (6 bases). Germline V gives CDR1 MDHEN, CDR2 SYDVKM. The CDR3 is made up of 13 amino acids. Trimming left V 6 bases short and J 2 bases short, with 10 bases between. The DNA for the CDR3 is TGTGCCAGCAGCGACAGGATTAACACTGAAGCTTTCTTT. It encodes CASSDRINTEAFF.

This clonotype was observed many times. V is TRBV7-2 and J is TRBJ1-1; D might be TRBD1 (5 bases). The CDR3 is 14 amino acids. Germline-derived CDR1 and CDR2 are SGHTA and FQGNSA. V was pared by 4 bases and J by 6 bases, with 15 bases between. The CDR3 nucleotides are TGTGCCAGCAGCTCCGGTATCGGGACGGCTGAAGCTTTCTTT. Amino acids: CASSSGIGTAEAFF.

This clonotype was counted at least ten times. The chain uses TRBV5-1 and TRBJ1-1; 7 bases are a match to TRBD1. The trim removed 4 bases at V and 10 bases at J, leaving 10 bases unmatched. The CDR3 loop spans 13 amino acids. Looked up from germline, CDR1 is SGHRS and CDR2 is YFSETQ. The CDR3 DNA reads as TGCGCCAGCAGCGAGGGGGCCGGAAGTAGAGCTTTCTTT. Protein sequence: CASSEGAGSRAFF.

This clonotype was seen many times. This chain uses TRBV20-1 with TRBJ1-2; possibly TRBD1 for D (6 bases). V dropped 1 base and J dropped 4 bases, with 13 bases sitting between them. The CDR3 spans 14 residues. CDR1 and CDR2 (germline): DFQATT, SNEGSKA (reference sequence). The CDR3 bases are TGCAGTGCTAGAGGGGGGGCGTCGGCCTATGGCTACACCTTC. Translated: CSARGGASAYGYTF.

The sample holds a few counts of this clonotype. The V and J genes are TRBV25-1 and TRBJ2-7; unclear D gene. The V end lost 3 bases, the J end lost 5 bases, and 11 bases lay between the germline ends. Germline loops: CDR1 MGHDK, CDR2 SYGVNS. This CDR3 region has 13 residues. The CDR3 region has the DNA TGTGCCAGCAGTGAGTTTGCGAGCGACGAGCAGTACTTC. Its translation is CASSEFASDEQYF.

The gene calls are TRBV3-1 and TRBJ2-7; 8 nucleotides line up with TRBD1. J gave up 5 bases and V 6 bases, and 12 bases lay outside the gene matches. This CDR3 region has 15 residues. Germline V gene data show CDR1 as LGHDT and CDR2 as YNNKEL (reference sequence). For the CDR3, the DNA is TGTGCCAGCAGGCCCGCAGGGGGCGGTATCGACGAGCAGTACTTC. Protein product: CASRPAGGGIDEQYF.

This clonotype was seen many times. The chain is built from TRBV18 and TRBJ1-2, with D possibly TRBD1 on 5 matching bases. Per the germline V gene, CDR1 is KGHSH and CDR2 is LQKENI. CDR3 length equals 16 residues. With 0 bases removed from V and 6 bases from J, the gap between germline ends came to 17 bases. The chain's CDR3 is CASSPPNRDRFDGYTF. The CDR3 nucleotides are TGTGCCAGCTCACCACCGAACCGGGACCGATTTGATGGCTACACCTTC.